The source of this T cell receptor beta chain is a study of TET2 disruption in CD19-targeted CAR T cells (dated by TCRdb to between 2017 and 2018). For context, the study as a whole: Sample numbers were set by the original clinical trial design and sample availability, with no additional inclusion criteria.

With respect to this clone: This clone's antigen is unknown. Coverage ceases 3 residues before the CDR3 finishes, and the germline J gene fills in the end.

Points the paper makes about the study in general: Conclusions about the patient's CAR T cells rested on extensive analysis of a single subject.

The CDR3 measures 18 amino acids from cysteine to phenylalanine. The DNA shown is the part of the CDR3 that was read: 45 bases, in frame from base 1. The junction shows trimming of 3 bases on V and 9 bases on J, and the gene matches do not reach 20 bases of it. TCR beta chain deep sequencing was performed with the immunoSEQ assay. For the original study's pipeline: Clonotype frequencies were computed using only productive TCR beta rearrangements. Sourced from immuneACCESS, this table was stored by TCRdb with only in-frame sequences that have V and J called. A share of the clones is absent; for the studies checked, an unresolved V gene accounts for under half, and the remainder has no known explanation. V, J and clone size are those of that table, while D and trimming were read from the DNA. For this sample, the table gives approximately 27,000 clones. Of the sample, 1.9% falls within the top ten clones.

What the treatment or condition label conveys for this sample: autologous CTL019 cells: CD19 CAR with 4-1BB and CD3 zeta domains. The CD19 CAR incorporated TCR zeta and 4-1BB costimulatory signaling domains. Leukapheresis was used to collect the T cells for CTL019 manufacturing from peripheral blood. The DNeasy Blood and Tissue Kit was used to extract genomic DNA from pre-infusion T cells, peripheral blood, or sorted post-infusion T cells. The chain is made from TRBV12-3 or TRBV12-4 and TRBJ2-4, with 7 bases aligning to TRBD1. This specimen was CD8- CAR+ T cells sorted from cultured blood T cells, taken for CD19 CAR T cell therapy. The cell subset or site label here, explained by the study, means: CD8-negative CAR-positive T cells from the infusion product. This receptor was obtained from a man aged 70-80 years with chronic lymphocytic leukemia. The CDR3 loop reads CASSLWEPGIGGLVIQYF. The CDR3 bases that were read are TGTGCCAGCAGTTTGTGGGAACCCGGGATAGGGGGCTTGGTCATT.